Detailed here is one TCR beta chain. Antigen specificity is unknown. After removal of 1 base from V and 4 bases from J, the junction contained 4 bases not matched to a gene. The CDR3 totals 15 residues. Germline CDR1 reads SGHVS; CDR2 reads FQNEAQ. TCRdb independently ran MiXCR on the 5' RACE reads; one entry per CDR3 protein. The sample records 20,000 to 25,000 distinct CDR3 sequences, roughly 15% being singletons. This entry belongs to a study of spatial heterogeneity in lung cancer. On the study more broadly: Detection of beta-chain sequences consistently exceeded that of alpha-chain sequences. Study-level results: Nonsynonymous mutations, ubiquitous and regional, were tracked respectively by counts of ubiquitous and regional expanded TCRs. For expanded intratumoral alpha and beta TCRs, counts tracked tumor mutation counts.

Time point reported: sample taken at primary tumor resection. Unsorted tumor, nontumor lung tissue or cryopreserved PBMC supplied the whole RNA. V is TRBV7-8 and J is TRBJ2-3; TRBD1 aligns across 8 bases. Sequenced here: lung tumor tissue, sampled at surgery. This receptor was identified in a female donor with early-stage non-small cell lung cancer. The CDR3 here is CASSLGRGPSDTQYF. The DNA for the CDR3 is TGTGCCAGCAGCTTAGGCAGGGGGCCATCAGATACGCAGTATTTT.